A single sample gave rise to the 27 T cell receptor beta chains below, sequenced in a study of cytomegalovirus exposure and HLA in healthy donors. Primers included in the PCR were 60 Vbeta and 13 Jbeta primers. Here immunoSEQ multiplex PCR was the method, and the copy in TCRdb shows in-frame clones only, minus some. The sample lists some 85,000 clones; over 70% were seen once. The material sequenced was PBMCs. These receptors originate from a man aged 18 to 29 in good health and CMV-seropositive.

This sequence joins TRBV20-1 and TRBJ2-5; weak D call: TRBD1 (6 bases). The germline V gene has CDR1 DFQATT and CDR2 SNEGSKA (reference sequence). This CDR3 has 11 amino acids. V dropped 5 bases and J dropped 5 bases, with 9 bases sitting between them. CDR3 protein: CSAQRGETQYF. CDR3 coding DNA: TGCAGTGCTCAGAGGGGGGAGACCCAGTACTTC.

The J gene is TRBJ2-1, the V gene TRBV10-2, with D possibly being TRBD2 (7 bases). This CDR3 has 15 amino acids. The V gene's germline CDR1 is WSHSY and CDR2 SAAADI. The germline V and J ends were trimmed by 8 bases and 3 bases, with 17 bases remaining between them. The CDR3 loop is CASAGAGAIYNEQFF. The CDR3 DNA sequence: TGCGCCAGCGCAGGGGCGGGAGCCATCTACAATGAGCAGTTCTTC.

The chain is built from TRBV10-3 and TRBJ2-7; 9 bases align to TRBD2. Germline loops: CDR1 ENHRY, CDR2 SYGVKD. The CDR3 contains 15 residues. J was trimmed by 0 bases and V by 3 bases; bases with no gene match: 3. CDR3 in amino acids: CAISERLADSYEQYF. The CDR3 DNA is TGTGCCATCAGTGAAAGACTAGCGGACTCCTACGAGCAGTACTTC.

The J gene is TRBJ1-5, the V gene TRBV10-3; weak D call: TRBD1 (5 bases). This CDR3 contains 16 residues. Per germline, CDR1 ENHRY and CDR2 SYGVKD. Trimming stripped 3 bases from V and 2 bases from J, with 14 bases between. Here the CDR3 reads CAISDDDRIGNQPQHF. For the CDR3, the DNA is TGTGCCATCAGTGATGACGACAGAATTGGCAATCAGCCCCAGCATTTT.

V gene TRBV7-9 combines with J gene TRBJ2-1; 8 nucleotides agree with TRBD2. The CDR3 is 12 residues long. The V gene's germline CDR1 is SEHNR and CDR2 FQNEAQ (reference sequence). V was clipped by 1 base and J by 15 bases; unmatched bases: 5. CDR3 region: CASSLGAGVAFF. The CDR3 bases are TGTGCCAGCAGCTTAGGAGCGGGAGTTGCGTTCTTC.

This chain links TRBV13 with TRBJ2-7, with D tentatively TRBD2 (6 bases). Germline values: CDR1 PRHDT, CDR2 FYEKMQ (reference sequence). V was shortened by 4 bases and J by 3 bases, with 10 bases between the two germline ends. CDR3 size: 13 residues. The chain's CDR3 is CASSSTGGYEQYF. The CDR3 DNA sequence: TGTGCCAGCAGCTCTACCGGGGGCTACGAGCAGTACTTC.

The chain uses TRBV29-1 and TRBJ2-7; 14 nucleotides align to TRBD2. Germline V gives CDR1 SQVTM, CDR2 ANQGSEA. With V trimmed by 6 bases and J by 4 bases, 2 bases remained unmatched. The CDR3 sequence is 13 residues long. The CDR3 here is CSVGTSGGYEQYF. The DNA of the CDR3 is TGCAGCGTAGGGACTAGCGGGGGTTACGAGCAGTACTTC.

This clone was picked up a small number of times. The chain links TRBV4-1 to TRBJ2-7; 7 positions agree with TRBD2. Germline V gene data show CDR1 as MGHRA and CDR2 as YSYEKL. V shed 3 bases and J 2 bases; nucleotides not matched to a gene: 4. The CDR3 totals 14 residues. For the CDR3, the DNA is TGCGCCAGCAGCCAGGGGACTATCACCTACGAGCAGTACTTC. Translation gives CASSQGTITYEQYF.

This clone showed up just a few times. The J gene is TRBJ2-3, the V gene TRBV7-8, with 14 bases that match TRBD2. CDR1 is SGHVS and CDR2 is FQNEAQ in the germline V gene. With 4 bases clipped from V and 2 bases from J, the junction kept 5 bases outside the gene matches. This CDR3 has 17 amino acids. DNA for the CDR3: TGTGCCAGCAGCTCGACGACTAGCGGGAGGGTCACAGATACGCAGTATTTT. This sequence encodes CASSSTTSGRVTDTQYF.

The V and J genes are TRBV6-4 and TRBJ2-6; 10 bases match TRBD1. Germline V CDR1 and CDR2: MRHNA, SNTAGT. This CDR3 has 19 residues. V lost 5 bases and J lost 0; bases outside the gene matches: 10. The DNA of the CDR3 is TGTGCCAGCAGTCGTTGGGGACAGGGGTCCAGCTCTGGGGCCAACGTCCTGACTTTC. As protein: CASSRWGQGSSSGANVLTF.

This clone has just a few counts. This chain joins TRBV7-6 and TRBJ2-3, with TRBD2 matching over 9 bases. The CDR3 sequence is 15 residues long. In germline, CDR1 is SGHVS, CDR2 FNYEAQ. With V trimmed by 1 base and J by 1 base, 0 bases remained unmatched. The CDR3: CASSLGTSGTDTQYF. The CDR3 DNA is TGTGCCAGCAGCTTAGGGACTAGCGGCACAGATACGCAGTATTTT.

A few counts support this clone. The CDR3 loop reads CASSMGAGWTEAFF. The CDR3 DNA sequence: TGTGCCAGCAGCATGGGGGCGGGTTGGACTGAAGCTTTCTTT. This rearrangement joins TRBV7-9 to TRBJ1-1; tentative D call: TRBD1 (6 bases). Germline values: CDR1 SEHNR, CDR2 FQNEAQ (reference sequence). The CDR3 runs to 14 residues. With 5 bases removed from V and 5 bases from J, the gap between germline ends came to 15 bases.

This chain joins TRBV29-1 and TRBJ1-4; 7 positions agree with TRBD1. Unmatched junction bases numbered 12, after V lost 0 bases and J lost 11 bases. The germline gives CDR1 SQVTM, CDR2 ANQGSEA. CDR3 size: 15 residues. The CDR3 DNA sequence: TGCAGCGTTGAAGAGTGGGGACAGTCGTTGGGGAAACTGTTTTTT. Its protein product is CSVEEWGQSLGKLFF.

Written as DNA, the CDR3 is TGTGCCAGCAGTTACATGGCGGGAGCCGGGGAGCTGTTTTTT. Translating it yields CASSYMAGAGELFF. J is TRBJ2-2 and V is TRBV6-6; 7 bases match TRBD2. The junction had 3 bases not matched to a gene; V was cut back by 2 bases and J by 6 bases. The CDR3 runs to 14 residues. Germline assignment: CDR1 MNHNY and CDR2 SVGAGI (reference sequence).

The chain combines TRBV9 with TRBJ2-1; no definite D call. The CDR3 has 13 amino acids. Germline values: CDR1 SGDLS, CDR2 YYNGEE. V shed 0 bases and J shed 4 bases, with 5 bases lying between them. CDR3 protein: CASSVDLYNEQFF. The CDR3 bases are TGTGCCAGCAGCGTAGACCTATACAATGAGCAGTTCTTC.

This clone came up once. V and J are TRBV7-9 and TRBJ2-7, with D perhaps TRBD2 (5 bases). The CDR3 is 14 residues long. Trimming took 5 bases from V and 1 from J, leaving 12 bases between them. The germline V gene has CDR1 SEHNR and CDR2 FQNEAQ (reference sequence). The CDR3 loop is CASSPGGGSYEQYF. In DNA, the CDR3 is TGTGCCAGCAGCCCCGGAGGTGGGTCCTACGAGCAGTACTTC.

The V gene is TRBV9, the J gene TRBJ2-1, with TRBD2 matching 9 bases. CDR1 is SGDLS, CDR2 YYNGEE, per germline. The junction had 4 bases not matched to a gene; V was cut back by 3 bases and J by 6 bases. This CDR3 is built from 14 residues. The CDR3, as DNA: TGTGCCAGCAGCGGCGGACTAGCGTTCAATGAGCAGTTCTTC. It is translated as CASSGGLAFNEQFF. The complete variable domain, with remaining parts taken from reference TRBV9 and TRBJ2-1, reads DSGVTQTPKHLITATGQRVTLRCSPRSGDLSVYWYQQSLDQGLQFLIQYYNGEERAKGNILERFSAQQFPDLHSELNLSSLELGDSALYFCASSGGLAFNEQFFGPGTRLTVL.

V usage is TRBV4-1 and J usage is TRBJ2-5, with 7 bases aligning to TRBD2. Germline V gene data show CDR1 as MGHRA and CDR2 as YSYEKL. The CDR3 runs to 15 residues. V dropped 4 bases and J dropped 4; count of bases not matched to a gene: 9. The chain's CDR3 is CASSPRGGDVETQYF. CDR3 DNA: TGCGCCAGCAGCCCCCGGGGAGGGGACGTAGAGACCCAGTACTTC.

This clone was recorded only once. V and J are TRBV27 and TRBJ2-7, with TRBD1 matching over 9 bases. This CDR3 is built from 14 residues. Germline V gene data show CDR1 as MNHEY and CDR2 as SMNVEV (reference sequence). Unmatched junction bases numbered 4, after V lost 4 bases and J lost 3 bases. The CDR3 protein is CASSSGQGLYEQYF. The CDR3 nucleotides read TGTGCCAGCAGTTCGGGACAGGGTCTCTACGAGCAGTACTTC.

The chain recombines TRBV19 with TRBJ1-1; D perhaps matches TRBD1 (5 bases). The CDR3 spans 15 residues. Germline V CDR1 and CDR2: LNHDA, SQIVND (reference sequence). Deletions cut 9 bases from V and 3 bases from J, with 20 bases between. The CDR3 is CASSDSPILHTEAFF. The CDR3 bases are TGTGCCAGCAGTGACAGCCCAATACTCCACACTGAAGCTTTCTTT.

This clone was seen more than once but under ten times. V gene TRBV6-5 combines with J gene TRBJ2-7, with D perhaps TRBD2 (6 bases). V lost 11 bases, J lost 5 bases, and 22 bases lay in between. This CDR3 is built from 14 residues. Germline values: CDR1 MNHEY, CDR2 SVGAGI. CDR3 in DNA: TGTGCCGGGGTGGAGGGCTCCCGCGTCCACGAGCAGTACTTC. Protein sequence: CAGVEGSRVHEQYF.

The rearrangement links TRBV28 to TRBJ1-2; TRBD1 matches at 7 bases. V lost 5 bases, J lost 8 bases, and 5 bases stayed unmatched. The CDR3 has 12 residues. The germline CDR1 and CDR2 sequences are MDHEN and SYDVKM. CDR3 sequence reads: CASSTGVWGYTF. The CDR3 bases are TGTGCCAGCAGTACAGGGGTATGGGGCTACACCTTC.

The CDR3 loop is CASSLVAGGDEQFF. The CDR3 coding sequence is TGTGCCAGCAGCTTGGTCGCGGGAGGGGATGAGCAGTTCTTC. The chain uses TRBV7-2 and TRBJ2-1, with 9 bases matching TRBD2. The CDR3 extends over 14 amino acids. J was trimmed by 8 bases and V by 3 bases; bases with no gene match: 5. Germline V CDR1 and CDR2: SGHTA, FQGNSA.

The V gene is TRBV6-1, the J gene TRBJ2-2; 7 bases map to TRBD1. Germline-derived CDR1 and CDR2 are MNHNS and SASEGT. The CDR3 runs to 14 residues. V trimming: 6 bases; J trimming: 4 bases; junction bases outside the gene matches: 5. The chain's CDR3 is CASSPGTATGELFF. CDR3 coding DNA: TGTGCCAGCAGCCCGGGGACAGCCACCGGGGAGCTGTTTTTT.

This clone showed up just once. Its ends do not fully match the called genes, so a read error is possible. This specimen includes other DNA sequences encoding the same CDR3. The gene calls are TRBV6-5 and TRBJ1-5; D ambiguous. Looked up from germline, CDR1 is MNHEY and CDR2 is SVGAGI. This CDR3 comprises 12 residues. CDR3 loop: CATGRRSQPQHF. Here the CDR3 DNA reads TGCGCCACCGGGAGGAGGAGTCAGCCCCAGCATTTT.

As DNA, the CDR3 is TGTGCCAGCTCACCCCGCGAGGGGGTGAGCACTGAAGCTTTCTTT. Translation gives CASSPREGVSTEAFF. This chain joins TRBV18 and TRBJ1-1, with a tentative D call TRBD1 (6 bases). CDR3 size: 15 residues. Trimming removed 3 bases at V and 4 bases at J, with 15 bases between. Germline CDR1 reads KGHSH; CDR2 reads LQKENI. Combining the CDR3 with reference TRBV18 and TRBJ1-1 gives the whole variable domain NAGVMQNPRHLVRRRGQEARLRCSPMKGHSHVYWYRQLPEEGLKFMVYLQKENIIDESGMPKERFSAEFPKEGPSILRIQQVVRGDSAAYFCASSPREGVSTEAFFGQGTRLTVV.

The chain combines TRBV19 with TRBJ2-7, with 8 positions matching TRBD1. Losses at the gene ends were 9 bases for V and 4 bases for J; bases not matched to a gene: 5. From germline, CDR1 is LNHDA and CDR2 SQIVND (reference sequence). The CDR3 covers 12 residues. For the CDR3, the DNA is TGTGCCAGCCGGGACAGGCTTTACGAGCAGTACTTC. As protein: CASRDRLYEQYF.